Listed here are 27 T cell receptor beta chains from one sample, sequenced in a study of metastatic and nonmetastatic thyroid tumors. Each patient came to thyroid surgery without any prior treatment (of any kind). TCRdb redid the clone calls on the PCR reads using MiXCR. The sample contains about 38,000 clones, roughly 25% of which appear only once. Sequenced: blood. The receptors were sampled from a female donor with papillary thyroid cancer or a benign thyroid nodule (not recorded which). Some clones in this sample may be carry-over from other donors' samples.

The chain links TRBV11-2 to TRBJ1-1; weak D call: TRBD1 (6 bases). CDR1 is SGHAT and CDR2 is FQNNGV in the germline V gene. This CDR3 is 15 amino acids long. V gave up 3 bases and J gave up 0 bases, with 11 bases separating them. The CDR3 DNA is TGTGCCAGCAGCTTGCTGACAGGAGTGAACACTGAAGCTTTCTTT. This gives the protein CASSLLTGVNTEAFF.

The V call is TRBV20-1, the J call TRBJ2-5; 8 bases map to TRBD1. Germline CDR1 DFQATT, CDR2 SNEGSKA (reference sequence). Unmatched junction bases numbered 6, after V lost 4 bases and J lost 5 bases. The CDR3 is 13 amino acids. This CDR3 is CSANRGFGETQYF. In DNA form, the CDR3 reads TGCAGTGCTAACAGGGGGTTCGGGGAGACCCAGTACTTC.

This clone was picked up many times. The chain recombines TRBV28 with TRBJ2-1; no firm D call. V lost 5 bases to trimming and J lost 0 bases, with 8 bases between them. Germline CDR1 is MDHEN and CDR2 is SYDVKM. The CDR3 extends over 14 amino acids. CDR3 bases: TGTGCCAGCAGTCCAATCAGCTCCTACAATGAGCAGTTCTTC. Encoded protein: CASSPISSYNEQFF. Full variable domain (rest looked up from reference TRBV28 and TRBJ2-1): DVKVTQSSRYLVKRTGEKVFLECVQDMDHENMFWYRQDPGLGLRLIYFSYDVKMKEKGDIPEGYSVSREKKERFSLILESASTNQTSMYLCASSPISSYNEQFFGPGTRLTVL.

This clone was seen repeatedly, ten times or more. This sample also contains other DNA sequences that code for the same CDR3. The chain combines TRBV2 with TRBJ2-3; no clear D gene. This CDR3 is built from 15 residues. Trimming stripped 3 bases from V and 5 bases from J, with 15 bases between. CDR1 SNHLY and CDR2 FYNNEI come from the germline V gene. The CDR3 reads CASSERGLRGDTQYF. In DNA form, the CDR3 reads TGTGCCAGCAGTGAGAGAGGCCTTAGAGGAGATACGCAGTATTTT.

This clone was counted ten times or more. The chain employs TRBV5-6 and TRBJ2-5; 7 bases line up with TRBD2. The CDR3 has 15 amino acids. The trim removed 6 bases at V and 4 bases at J, leaving 12 bases unmatched. The V gene's germline CDR1 is SGHDT and CDR2 YYEEEE. CDR3 residues: CASTSPASGGETQYF. The CDR3 nucleotides are TGTGCCAGCACCTCCCCGGCTAGCGGAGGAGAGACCCAGTACTTC.

The chain carries TRBV18 and TRBJ2-5, with TRBD2 matching 9 bases. Germline trimming cut 2 bases from V and 4 bases from J; bases unmatched to any gene: 2. Germline V gene sequence: CDR1 KGHSH, CDR2 LQKENI. This CDR3 comprises 14 residues. The CDR3 DNA follows: TGTGCCAGCTCACCAGGGCGGGAGGGAGAGACCCAGTACTTC. Translating it yields CASSPGREGETQYF.

This rearrangement joins TRBV13 to TRBJ1-1; D not resolved. The V gene lost 0 bases and the J gene lost 3 bases, with 5 bases spanning the gap. From germline, CDR1 is PRHDT and CDR2 FYEKMQ (reference sequence). This CDR3 spans 13 amino acids. In nucleotides, the CDR3 is TGTGCCAGCAGCTTAGGTACATACACTGAAGCTTTCTTT. Translating gives CASSLGTYTEAFF.

Comments on this clone: Relative to the germline gene, one junction end is altered; a read error may explain this. This sequence joins TRBV28 and TRBJ1-5; D unresolved. There are 15 residues in the CDR3. CDR1 and CDR2 (germline): MDHEN, SYDVKM. The DNA for the CDR3 is TGTGCCAGCACCCCCGAACGGGGTTTCAATCATCCCCAGCATTTT. It encodes CASTPERGFNHPQHF.

The V and J genes are TRBV28 and TRBJ1-5, with D hard to call. Germline lookup yields CDR1 MDHEN and CDR2 SYDVKM. This CDR3 has 15 amino acids. Trimming took off 2 bases at V and 2 bases at J, with 10 bases between the two ends. CDR3 nucleotide sequence: TGTGCCAGCAGTTTAAGGTCCCCGGGCAATCAGCCCCAGCATTTT. Protein sequence: CASSLRSPGNQPQHF.

The chain employs TRBV20-1 and TRBJ1-6; the D gene is possibly TRBD1 (6 bases). Between the trimmed V and J ends, which lost 2 bases and 10 bases, there was a span of 15 bases. CDR3 length: 14 amino acids. Germline V gene data show CDR1 as DFQATT and CDR2 as SNEGSKA (reference sequence). CDR3 amino acids: CSARRGGGESPLHF. As DNA, the CDR3 is TGCAGTGCTAGAAGGGGGGGCGGGGAGTCACCCCTCCACTTT.

This clone was picked up a small number of times. The rearrangement links TRBV6-2 or TRBV6-3 to TRBJ2-1, with D tentatively TRBD2 (6 bases). CDR1 is MNHEY and CDR2 is SVGEGT in the germline V gene. The V gene lost 5 bases and the J gene lost 7 bases, with 15 bases spanning the gap. This CDR3 has 14 amino acids. CDR3 bases: TGTGCCAGCAGTACCTGGGAGGTCGGTAATGAGCAGTTCTTC. Amino acids: CASSTWEVGNEQFF.

V is TRBV7-2 and J is TRBJ2-7; 8 bases are a match to TRBD1. Germline trimming cut 4 bases from V and 4 bases from J; bases unmatched to any gene: 3. Per germline, CDR1 SGHTA and CDR2 FQGNSA. This CDR3 spans 13 amino acids. The chain's CDR3 is CASSYDRGYEQYF. CDR3 nucleotide sequence: TGTGCCAGCAGCTATGACAGGGGTTACGAGCAGTACTTC.

This rearrangement joins TRBV19 to TRBJ1-2; 10 bases match TRBD1. The CDR3 contains 18 residues. With 3 bases clipped from V and 5 bases from J, the junction kept 15 bases outside the gene matches. The V gene's germline CDR1 is LNHDA and CDR2 SQIVND (reference sequence). CDR3 region: CASSILPGQGLLRYGYTF. The CDR3 nucleotides read TGTGCCAGTAGTATTCTACCGGGACAGGGGTTATTGAGGTATGGCTACACCTTC. The variable domain in full, completed from reference TRBV19 and TRBJ1-2, reads DGGITQSPKYLFRKEGQNVTLSCEQNLNHDAMYWYRQDPGQGLRLIYYSQIVNDFQKGDIAEGYSVSREKKESFPLTVTSAQKNPTAFYLCASSILPGQGLLRYGYTFGSGTRLTVV.

The chain is built from TRBV28 and TRBJ1-2; 8 bases are a match to TRBD1. The CDR3 consists of 16 residues. Germline V CDR1 and CDR2: MDHEN, SYDVKM. V trimming: 7 bases; J trimming: 13 bases; junction bases outside the gene matches: 23. The CDR3 region has the DNA TGTGCCAGCACATATCCTCAGGGGGCGCGGATTGGGGTGCTCACCTTC. Protein: CASTYPQGARIGVLTF.

The chain employs TRBV7-2 and TRBJ2-7; 7 bases align to TRBD1. V lost 5 bases, J lost 6 bases, and 4 bases stayed unmatched. This CDR3 has 12 amino acids. Germline-derived CDR1 and CDR2 are SGHTA and FQGNSA. CDR3 protein: CASSNRGSEQYF. For the CDR3, the DNA is TGTGCCAGCAGCAACAGGGGTAGCGAGCAGTACTTC. The entire variable domain, with the rest obtained from reference TRBV7-2 and TRBJ2-7, is as follows: GAGVSQSPSNKVTEKGKDVELRCDPISGHTALYWYRQSLGQGLEFLIYFQGNSAPDKSGLPSDRFSAERTGGSVSTLTIQRTQQEDSAVYLCASSNRGSEQYFGPGTRLTVT.

This clone was found a few times. The rearrangement links TRBV10-3 to TRBJ1-2, with unresolved D. The CDR3 loop spans 12 amino acids. Germline lookup yields CDR1 ENHRY and CDR2 SYGVKD. Trimming removed 10 bases from V and 4 bases from J, with 13 bases in between. The CDR3 loop reads CATGQETYGYTF. CDR3 sequence (DNA): TGTGCCACCGGGCAGGAGACCTATGGCTACACCTTC.

CDR3 in DNA: TGTGCCAGCAGCCAGATCTACTCGGGGTCGGGAAATCAGCCCCAGCATTTT. Translating gives CASSQIYSGSGNQPQHF. The V call is TRBV3-1, the J call TRBJ1-5; no reliable D call. With 3 bases removed from V and 4 bases from J, the gap between germline ends came to 19 bases. Germline V gene lookup returns CDR1 LGHDT and CDR2 YNNKEL (reference sequence). CDR3 size: 17 residues. Using reference TRBV3-1 and TRBJ1-5 for the parts outside the CDR3, the full variable domain is DTAVSQTPKYLVTQMGNDKSIKCEQNLGHDTMYWYKQDSKKFLKIMFSYNNKELIINETVPNRFSPKSPDKAHLNLHINSLELGDSAVYFCASSQIYSGSGNQPQHFGDGTRLSIL.

Details on this clone: At one of its ends the junction is not consistent with the germline gene, which may arise from a read error. The chain carries TRBV5-8 and TRBJ2-7; D possibly matches TRBD1 or TRBD2 (5 bases each). The CDR3 has 14 residues. Germline V gene lookup returns CDR1 SGHTS and CDR2 YDEGEE. CDR3 sequence reads: CASSLFGDPYDQYF. In DNA, the CDR3 is TGTGCCAGCAGCTTGTTCGGGGACCCCTACGATCAGTACTTC.

By frequency in the sample, this clone is medium-sized (0.01 to 0.1%). V gene TRBV27 combines with J gene TRBJ2-7; 9 nucleotides line up with TRBD1. V lost 4 bases and J lost 2; bases outside the gene matches: 9. The CDR3 covers 16 residues. Looked up from germline, CDR1 is MNHEY and CDR2 is SMNVEV (reference sequence). The CDR3 protein is CASSSGPGQGTYEQYF. CDR3 in DNA: TGTGCCAGCAGTTCCGGCCCGGGACAGGGAACCTACGAGCAGTACTTC.

This clone occurred many times. The J gene is TRBJ2-3, the V gene TRBV7-3; possibly TRBD1 or TRBD2 for D (5 bases each). Deletions cut 5 bases from V and 0 bases from J, with 15 bases between. Per germline, CDR1 SGHTA and CDR2 FQGTGA. There are 16 residues in the CDR3. CDR3 residues: CASSTGRDRSTDTQYF. The CDR3 region has the DNA TGTGCCAGCAGCACGGGCCGGGACCGTAGCACAGATACGCAGTATTTT.

This clone ranks as medium-sized. The rearrangement uses TRBV6-5 and TRBJ2-2; D is unclear. Germline CDR1 reads MNHEY; CDR2 reads SVGAGI. V was trimmed by 0 bases and J by 2 bases, leaving 7 bases between them. CDR3 size: 15 residues. DNA of the CDR3: TGTGCCAGCAGTTACTCCCCAGATAACACCGGGGAGCTGTTTTTT. It specifies CASSYSPDNTGELFF.

This clone was seen once. Mismatch with germline at one junction end may stem from a read error. V gene TRBV18 combines with J gene TRBJ1-2; 7 positions match TRBD1. The germline V gene has CDR1 KGHSH and CDR2 LQKENI. This CDR3 contains 13 residues. CDR3 loop: CASSPGQNYGYTF. The CDR3 DNA reads TGTGCCAGCTCACCGGGACAGAACTATGGCTACACCTTT.

This clone was observed a few times. The CDR3 coding sequence is TGTGCCAGCAGTTGGAGAACTAGCGGGAGGGATGAGCAGTTCTTC. It codes for CASSWRTSGRDEQFF. The rearrangement uses TRBV12-3 or TRBV12-4 and TRBJ2-1; 13 bases fit TRBD2. The CDR3 consists of 15 residues. J gave up 8 bases and V 4 bases, and 5 bases lay outside the gene matches.

Many counts were recorded for this clone. V usage is TRBV9 and J usage is TRBJ1-3, with a possible D match to TRBD1 (6 bases). The CDR3 totals 15 residues. Germline CDR1 is SGDLS and CDR2 is YYNGEE. V lost 0 bases to trimming and J lost 0 bases, with 7 bases between them. The CDR3 region has the DNA TGTGCCAGCAGCGTAGAAGGGGGCTCTGGAAACACCATATATTTT. It is translated as CASSVEGGSGNTIYF.

The sample holds many counts of this clone. The chain combines TRBV7-8 with TRBJ2-3, with D unclear. Germline V gene data show CDR1 as SGHVS and CDR2 as FQNEAQ. There are 14 residues in the CDR3. The V end was cut by 1 base, the J end by 7 bases, with 12 bases between. The CDR3 protein is CASSLVGPLNTQYF. CDR3 bases: TGTGCCAGCAGCTTAGTCGGGCCTCTGAATACGCAGTATTTT.

This clone has ten or more counts. The chain carries TRBV3-1 and TRBJ2-3; TRBD2 matches at 13 bases. V dropped 1 base and J dropped 1; count of bases not matched to a gene: 11. This CDR3 spans 20 amino acids. Germline V lookup: CDR1 LGHDT, CDR2 YNNKEL (reference sequence). In DNA, the CDR3 is TGTGCCAGCAGCCAAGCTACCGGGACTAGCGGGGAAAGGGGCACAGATACGCAGTATTTT. Amino acid sequence: CASSQATGTSGERGTDTQYF.

This clone has at least ten counts. Just one base apart from a much larger clone, this may be a read error. Other nucleotide sequences from this sample produce the same CDR3. This chain links TRBV10-3 with TRBJ1-2; a weak D match, TRBD1 (6 bases). V was trimmed by 6 bases and J by 0 bases, leaving 11 bases between them. The CDR3 totals 14 residues. Germline-derived CDR1 and CDR2 are ENHRY and SYGVKD. The CDR3 here is CAIRDSPSNYGYTF. DNA for the CDR3: TGTGCCATCAGGGACAGTCCCTCTAACTATGGCTACACCTTC.